This T cell receptor beta chain was documented in a study of Graves' ophthalmopathy and Graves' hyperthyroidism. Trimming cost V 0 bases and J 2 bases, with 7 bases left between them. Germline V gene lookup returns CDR1 LNHNV and CDR2 YYDKDF (reference sequence). The CDR3 runs to 14 residues. From RNA, the CDR3 regions of TCR beta chains were amplified and sequenced. First-round RT-PCR employed HTBI primers, with a second-round multiplex PCR after it. TCRdb recomputed calls from the multiplex PCR reads with MiXCR, one row per CDR3 protein. The sample contains 150,000 or so distinct CDR3 sequences, around 40% of which appear only once.

This sequence joins TRBV15 and TRBJ2-5; tentative D call: TRBD2 (5 bases). Source material: peripheral blood. The clonotype originates from a man younger than 40 with Graves' ophthalmopathy. The chain's CDR3 is CATSRDRGQETQYF. The CDR3, as DNA: TGTGCCACCAGCAGAGATCGGGGACAAGAGACCCAGTACTTC.